A selection of T cell receptor beta chains follows, all from one sample in a study of cytomegalovirus exposure and HLA in healthy donors. Some clones are missing from TCRdb's copy, which holds only in-frame ones; the method was immunoSEQ multiplex PCR. The table includes 120,000 or so clones, around nine tenths detected once. The specimen was PBMCs. These receptors all stem from a woman aged 25 to 39 in good health and CMV-seropositive. The CDR3 runs from the conserved cysteine through the conserved F or W. D genes are given only for firm matches. Clone size is stated in some rows and not others, as once, few, many or a class when expanded.

j_call: TRBJ2-5; clone_size: .; d_call: .; v_call: TRBV28; cdr3_length: 10; cdr3_nt: TGTGCCAGCAGTTCGGAGACCCAGTACTTC; cdr3_aa: CASSSETQYF
j_call: TRBJ1-4; clone_size: .; d_call: .; v_call: TRBV5-1; cdr3_length: 15; cdr3_nt: TGCGCCAGCAGCTTGGTGGGCGGGTGGTCCGAAAAACTGTTTTTT; cdr3_aa: CASSLVGGWSEKLFF
j_call: TRBJ1-1; clone_size: .; d_call: TRBD1; v_call: TRBV18; cdr3_length: 15; cdr3_nt: TGTGCCAGCTCACCACGACAGGGGTCGAACACTGAAGCTTTCTTT; cdr3_aa: CASSPRQGSNTEAFF
j_call: TRBJ2-7; clone_size: .; d_call: .; v_call: TRBV10-3; cdr3_length: 13; cdr3_nt: TGTGCCATCAGAACCCCAACTAGTGGCGAGCAGTACTTC; cdr3_aa: CAIRTPTSGEQYF
j_call: TRBJ2-1; clone_size: .; d_call: .; v_call: TRBV19; cdr3_length: 13; cdr3_nt: TGTGCCAGTAGTGCCGGGACTTACCATGAGCAGTTCTTC; cdr3_aa: CASSAGTYHEQFF
j_call: TRBJ1-5; clone_size: once; d_call: TRBD1; v_call: TRBV4-1; cdr3_length: 15; cdr3_nt: TGCGCCAGCAGCCGAATGACAGGGGCTGGGCAGCCCCAGCATTTT; cdr3_aa: CASSRMTGAGQPQHF
j_call: TRBJ2-1; clone_size: .; d_call: .; v_call: TRBV4-2; cdr3_length: 13; cdr3_nt: TGTGCCAGCAGCCAAGATGCGATTTTTGAGCAGTTCTTC; cdr3_aa: CASSQDAIFEQFF
j_call: TRBJ1-5; clone_size: once; d_call: .; v_call: TRBV5-5; cdr3_length: 15; cdr3_nt: TGTGCCAGCAGCCGGACAAGCCATAGCAATCAGCCCCAGCATTTT; cdr3_aa: CASSRTSHSNQPQHF
j_call: TRBJ2-6; clone_size: .; d_call: TRBD1; v_call: TRBV6-1; cdr3_length: 18; cdr3_nt: TGTGCCAGCAGTGTCCGGACAGGGTCTTTCTCTGGGGCCAACGTCCTGACTTTC; cdr3_aa: CASSVRTGSFSGANVLTF
j_call: TRBJ2-7; clone_size: .; d_call: TRBD2; v_call: TRBV5-4; cdr3_length: 13; cdr3_nt: TGTGCCAGCAGAGACGGGACTAGCGACGAGCAGTACTTC; cdr3_aa: CASRDGTSDEQYF
j_call: TRBJ2-3; clone_size: .; d_call: TRBD1; v_call: TRBV29-1; cdr3_length: 16; cdr3_nt: TGCAGCGTCCCACAGGGGTCCTTGCCTGGCACAGATACGCAGTATTTT; cdr3_aa: CSVPQGSLPGTDTQYF
j_call: TRBJ2-1; clone_size: .; d_call: TRBD1; v_call: TRBV4-2; cdr3_length: 15; cdr3_nt: TGTGCCAGCAGCTGGGGACAGGGAGGTGACAATGAGCAGTTCTTC; cdr3_aa: CASSWGQGGDNEQFF
j_call: TRBJ1-5; clone_size: .; d_call: .; v_call: TRBV6-1; cdr3_length: 14; cdr3_nt: TGTGCCAGCTGGGCAGTTCATAGCAATCAGCCCCAGCATTTT; cdr3_aa: CASWAVHSNQPQHF
j_call: TRBJ2-7; clone_size: .; d_call: TRBD1; v_call: TRBV19; cdr3_length: 16; cdr3_nt: TGTGCCAGTAGTATCGTAGCGACAGGGTTCTCCTACGAGCAGTACTTC; cdr3_aa: CASSIVATGFSYEQYF
j_call: TRBJ1-3; clone_size: once; d_call: .; v_call: TRBV9; cdr3_length: 13; cdr3_nt: TGTGCCAGCAGCGACAGTTCTGGAAACACCATATATTTT; cdr3_aa: CASSDSSGNTIYF
j_call: TRBJ1-1; clone_size: .; d_call: .; v_call: TRBV7-2; cdr3_length: 17; cdr3_nt: TGTGCCAGCAGCTTAGCCTTTCAGGGATGGGTGGGCACTGAAGCTTTCTTT; cdr3_aa: CASSLAFQGWVGTEAFF
j_call: TRBJ2-3; clone_size: .; d_call: TRBD1; v_call: TRBV28; cdr3_length: 15; cdr3_nt: TGTGCCAGCAGTTTCCGAGGGGGCAGCACAGATACGCAGTATTTT; cdr3_aa: CASSFRGGSTDTQYF
j_call: TRBJ1-2; clone_size: .; d_call: .; v_call: TRBV7-9; cdr3_length: 13; cdr3_nt: TGTGCCAGCAGTCAGGACGGACTATATGGCTACACCTTC; cdr3_aa: CASSQDGLYGYTF
j_call: TRBJ2-7; clone_size: .; d_call: .; v_call: TRBV11-2; cdr3_length: 13; cdr3_nt: TGTGCCAGCAGCTTACACCCACGGGACGAGCAGTACTTC; cdr3_aa: CASSLHPRDEQYF
j_call: TRBJ2-3; clone_size: .; d_call: TRBD2; v_call: TRBV10-3; cdr3_length: 15; cdr3_nt: TGTGCCATCAGTGACCCTTTACTAGCGGGCCATTCCCTGAATTTT; cdr3_aa: CAISDPLLAGHSLNF
j_call: TRBJ2-7; clone_size: .; d_call: .; v_call: TRBV6-1; cdr3_length: 15; cdr3_nt: TGTGCCAGCAGTGAAGCGGAGGGACAGTGGGACGAGCAGTACTTC; cdr3_aa: CASSEAEGQWDEQYF
j_call: TRBJ2-1; clone_size: .; d_call: .; v_call: TRBV28; cdr3_length: 15; cdr3_nt: TGTGCCAGCAGTTTGACTATCGGGAGATACAATGAGCAGTTCTTC; cdr3_aa: CASSLTIGRYNEQFF
j_call: TRBJ1-2; clone_size: .; d_call: .; v_call: TRBV5-1; cdr3_length: 15; cdr3_nt: TGCGCCAGCAGCCTTAGGGCCAGGGCAGGCTATGGCTACACCTTC; cdr3_aa: CASSLRARAGYGYTF
j_call: TRBJ1-6; clone_size: .; d_call: .; v_call: TRBV30; cdr3_length: 16; cdr3_nt: TGTGCCTGGAGTGCTACCCGAAGCTCCTATAATTCACCCCTCCACTTT; cdr3_aa: CAWSATRSSYNSPLHF
j_call: TRBJ2-7; clone_size: .; d_call: .; v_call: TRBV2; cdr3_length: 13; cdr3_nt: TGTGCCAGCAGTGGAGCGCGGCGGGACTCGCAGTACTTC; cdr3_aa: CASSGARRDSQYF
j_call: TRBJ2-2; clone_size: .; d_call: .; v_call: TRBV18; cdr3_length: 15; cdr3_nt: TGTGCCAGCTCACGGGGGCAACCGAACACCGGGGAGCTGTTTTTT; cdr3_aa: CASSRGQPNTGELFF
j_call: TRBJ2-5; clone_size: .; d_call: TRBD2; v_call: TRBV30; cdr3_length: 13; cdr3_nt: TGTGCCGGGGGACTAGCGGGGTTAGAGACCCAGTACTTC; cdr3_aa: CAGGLAGLETQYF
j_call: TRBJ2-5; clone_size: few; d_call: TRBD2; v_call: TRBV5-1; cdr3_length: 15; cdr3_nt: TGCGCCAGCAGCTTGATAGCGGGGGCCCGGGAGACCCAGTACTTC; cdr3_aa: CASSLIAGARETQYF
j_call: TRBJ2-2; clone_size: .; d_call: .; v_call: TRBV4-3; cdr3_length: 13; cdr3_nt: TGCGCCAGCAGCCTTAAGGCGGCCGGGGAGCTGTTTTTT; cdr3_aa: CASSLKAAGELFF
j_call: TRBJ1-1; clone_size: .; d_call: .; v_call: TRBV28; cdr3_length: 14; cdr3_nt: TGTGCCAGCAGTGACGGGACATCCAACACTGAAGCTTTCTTT; cdr3_aa: CASSDGTSNTEAFF
j_call: TRBJ1-6; clone_size: .; d_call: .; v_call: TRBV27; cdr3_length: 15; cdr3_nt: TGTGCTAGCAGCCCAATGAGCTCCTATAATTCACCCCTCCACTTT; cdr3_aa: CASSPMSSYNSPLHF
j_call: TRBJ2-5; clone_size: .; d_call: .; v_call: TRBV7-9; cdr3_length: 15; cdr3_nt: TGTGCCAGCAGCTTCGGACGGGGGACGTATGAGACCCAGTACTTC; cdr3_aa: CASSFGRGTYETQYF
j_call: TRBJ1-1; clone_size: few; d_call: .; v_call: TRBV29-1; cdr3_length: 11; cdr3_nt: TGCAGCGTTGAGAGGCGGCTTGAAGCTTTCTTT; cdr3_aa: CSVERRLEAFF
j_call: TRBJ2-7; clone_size: .; d_call: TRBD1; v_call: TRBV30; cdr3_length: 14; cdr3_nt: TGTGCCTGGAGTTGGAACCCCGTGGGACAGGGGCAGTACTTC; cdr3_aa: CAWSWNPVGQGQYF
j_call: TRBJ2-1; clone_size: .; d_call: .; v_call: TRBV6-1; cdr3_length: 15; cdr3_nt: TGTGCCAGCAGTGTGGAGGACGGTGCTAACAATGAGCAGTTCTTC; cdr3_aa: CASSVEDGANNEQFF
j_call: TRBJ2-7; clone_size: .; d_call: .; v_call: TRBV6-5; cdr3_length: 12; cdr3_nt: TGTGCCAGCCCCGGCCCCCGGGACGAGCAGTACTTC; cdr3_aa: CASPGPRDEQYF
j_call: TRBJ1-1; clone_size: .; d_call: TRBD1; v_call: TRBV5-4; cdr3_length: 17; cdr3_nt: TGTGCCAGCAGCTTGGGGACAGGGGGATATCAAAACACTGAAGCTTTCTTT; cdr3_aa: CASSLGTGGYQNTEAFF
j_call: TRBJ1-2; clone_size: .; d_call: TRBD1; v_call: TRBV9; cdr3_length: 14; cdr3_nt: TGTGCCAGCAAGCGACCCCGACAGGGTATGGGCTACACCTTC; cdr3_aa: CASKRPRQGMGYTF
j_call: TRBJ2-3; clone_size: .; d_call: .; v_call: TRBV12-5; cdr3_length: 18; cdr3_nt: TGTGCTAGTGGTTTGGTGATTGGGAGACACCAAAGCACAGATACGCAGTATTTT; cdr3_aa: CASGLVIGRHQSTDTQYF
j_call: TRBJ1-6; clone_size: .; d_call: TRBD1; v_call: TRBV28; cdr3_length: 16; cdr3_nt: TGTGCCAGCAGTTCGGACAGGGAGGTTGATAATTCACCCCTCCACTTT; cdr3_aa: CASSSDREVDNSPLHF
j_call: TRBJ2-1; clone_size: many; d_call: TRBD2; v_call: TRBV30; cdr3_length: 16; cdr3_nt: TGTGCCTGGTCTTACTCCGGGACTAGCGGGAGCGATGAGCAGTTCTTC; cdr3_aa: CAWSYSGTSGSDEQFF
j_call: TRBJ2-3; clone_size: .; d_call: .; v_call: TRBV6-5; cdr3_length: 14; cdr3_nt: TGTGCCAGCAGTTACGGACTGAGCACAGATACGCAGTATTTT; cdr3_aa: CASSYGLSTDTQYF
j_call: TRBJ1-4; clone_size: .; d_call: .; v_call: TRBV30; cdr3_length: 19; cdr3_nt: TGTGCCTGGAGTACTCCTTCCGGTGGGGCATCGGCAACTAATGAAAAACTGTTTTTT; cdr3_aa: CAWSTPSGGASATNEKLFF
j_call: TRBJ1-1; clone_size: .; d_call: .; v_call: TRBV5-6; cdr3_length: 15; cdr3_nt: TGTGCCAGCAGCTCCGTAAGGGGTCCTGAGTCTGAAGCTTTCTTT; cdr3_aa: CASSSVRGPESEAFF
j_call: TRBJ2-7; clone_size: .; d_call: .; v_call: TRBV11-2; cdr3_length: 16; cdr3_nt: TGTGCCAGCAGCCCCCTCGGTAGCCTTTGGGCCTACGAGCAGTACTTC; cdr3_aa: CASSPLGSLWAYEQYF
j_call: TRBJ1-5; clone_size: .; d_call: .; v_call: TRBV30; cdr3_length: 13; cdr3_nt: TGTGCCTGGAGTGGAGGGCCGGATCAGCCCCAGCATTTT; cdr3_aa: CAWSGGPDQPQHF
j_call: TRBJ2-1; clone_size: .; d_call: TRBD1; v_call: TRBV28; cdr3_length: 13; cdr3_nt: TGTGCCAGCAGTACTCCAGGGGGCCTTGAGCAGTTCTTC; cdr3_aa: CASSTPGGLEQFF